This entry lists 4 T cell receptor beta chains sequenced from one sample in a study of post-analysis software for immune sequencing data. Regarding the study as a whole: Five or six TRBV segments, TRBV5-6, TRBV5-1 and TRBV20-1 among them, were found more frequent in patients than controls.

The antigens for these receptors are not known. Prepared libraries of TCR beta cDNA carried unique molecular identifiers. TCRdb passed the PCR reads through MiXCR, listing each CDR3 protein once. The sample carries about 800,000 distinct CDR3 sequences, less than 35% recorded once. Sequenced input: blood. The receptors derive from a girl aged 10 to 17 with multiple sclerosis.

The V and J genes are TRBV28 and TRBJ2-7; 7 nucleotides align to TRBD1. The germline V gene has CDR1 MDHEN and CDR2 SYDVKM. The V segment lost 6 bases and the J segment 2 bases; nucleotides outside the gene matches: 7. This CDR3 spans 14 amino acids. In nucleotides, the CDR3 is TGTGCCAGCAGAATCGGACAGGTTACCTACGAGCAGTACTTC. It codes for CASRIGQVTYEQYF. Looking up the rest from reference TRBV28 and TRBJ2-7 gives the full variable domain: DVKVTQSSRYLVKRTGEKVFLECVQDMDHENMFWYRQDPGLGLRLIYFSYDVKMKEKGDIPEGYSVSREKKERFSLILESASTNQTSMYLCASRIGQVTYEQYFGPGTRLTVT.

The chain combines TRBV28 with TRBJ1-3; 7 bases are a match to TRBD1. The J segment lost 4 bases and the V segment lost 3 bases, leaving 12 bases of the junction unmatched. This CDR3 comprises 17 residues. Germline V CDR1 and CDR2: MDHEN, SYDVKM. CDR3 region: CASSFPSETGSGNTIYF. The CDR3 DNA is TGTGCCAGCAGTTTCCCATCCGAGACAGGGTCAGGAAACACCATATATTTT.

This clonotype was found a few times. V gene TRBV3-1 combines with J gene TRBJ1-2; 10 bases line up with TRBD1. The CDR3 length is 11 residues. Germline loops: CDR1 LGHDT, CDR2 YNNKEL (reference sequence). The V and J ends lost 8 bases and 6 bases, in that order; junction bases with no gene match: 0. The CDR3: CASGQGDGYTF. The CDR3 DNA sequence: TGTGCCAGCGGACAGGGGGATGGCTACACCTTC.

The V and J genes are TRBV19 and TRBJ2-5; 7 bases match TRBD1. Germline V gene data show CDR1 as LNHDA and CDR2 as SQIVND (reference sequence). CDR3 length: 15 amino acids. V shed 5 bases and J 3 bases; nucleotides not matched to a gene: 9. CDR3 nucleotide sequence: TGTGCCAGTAGTGTCTACCCCGGGACAGAAGAGACCCAGTACTTC. As protein: CASSVYPGTEETQYF.